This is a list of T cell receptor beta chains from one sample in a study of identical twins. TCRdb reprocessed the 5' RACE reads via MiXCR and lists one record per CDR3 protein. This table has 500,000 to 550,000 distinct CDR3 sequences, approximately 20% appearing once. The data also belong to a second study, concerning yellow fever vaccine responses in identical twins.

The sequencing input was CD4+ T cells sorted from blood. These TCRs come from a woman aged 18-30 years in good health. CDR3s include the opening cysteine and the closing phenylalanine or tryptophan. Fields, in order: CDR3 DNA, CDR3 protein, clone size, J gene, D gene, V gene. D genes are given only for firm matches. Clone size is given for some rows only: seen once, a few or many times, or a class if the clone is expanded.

CDR3nt: TGCAGTGCTAGAGATGTCAGGGGGTCTCGTACCGGGGAGCTGTTTTTT
CDR3aa: CSARDVRGSRTGELFF
abundance: .
j_gene: TRBJ2-2
d_gene: TRBD1
v_gene: TRBV20-1

CDR3nt: TGTGCCAGCAGGTATATCTCTGGGGCCAACGTCCTGACTTTC
CDR3aa: CASRYISGANVLTF
abundance: once
j_gene: TRBJ2-6
d_gene: .
v_gene: TRBV12-3/TRBV12-4

CDR3nt: TGTGCCACCAGTGATTTCCCTGGCTACAATGAGCAGTTCTTC
CDR3aa: CATSDFPGYNEQFF
abundance: many
j_gene: TRBJ2-1
d_gene: .
v_gene: TRBV24-1

CDR3nt: TGTGCCAGCAGCGTTACAGGGAGCGACCAAGAGACCCAGTACTTC
CDR3aa: CASSVTGSDQETQYF
abundance: few
j_gene: TRBJ2-5
d_gene: .
v_gene: TRBV9

CDR3nt: TGCAGTGCTAGAGATCTGGTAGCGGGAGGGGGTGAGCAGTTCTTC
CDR3aa: CSARDLVAGGGEQFF
abundance: .
j_gene: TRBJ2-1
d_gene: TRBD2
v_gene: TRBV20-1

CDR3nt: TGCGCCAGCAGAGAGGGACAGATCCTGAACACTGAAGCTTTCTTT
CDR3aa: CASREGQILNTEAFF
abundance: few
j_gene: TRBJ1-1
d_gene: TRBD1
v_gene: TRBV5-1

CDR3nt: TGTGCCAGTGCGGGTTTAAGGCGCGGCTACACCTTC
CDR3aa: CASAGLRRGYTF
abundance: few
j_gene: TRBJ1-2
d_gene: .
v_gene: TRBV18

CDR3nt: TGCAGTGCTAGAGATGAGGGGGTTCCCTACAATGAGCAGTTCTTC
CDR3aa: CSARDEGVPYNEQFF
abundance: .
j_gene: TRBJ2-1
d_gene: .
v_gene: TRBV20-1

CDR3nt: TGTGCCTGCAGTCCCATATCTAGCGGGAGCTCCTACAATGAGCAGTTCTTC
CDR3aa: CACSPISSGSSYNEQFF
abundance: .
j_gene: TRBJ2-1
d_gene: TRBD2
v_gene: TRBV12-3/TRBV12-4

CDR3nt: TGTGCCATCAGTGTGGGACTCGATCAACTGGCGGAGCAGTTCTTC
CDR3aa: CAISVGLDQLAEQFF
abundance: few
j_gene: TRBJ2-1
d_gene: .
v_gene: TRBV10-3

CDR3nt: TGCAGTGCTAGAGATTTGAGACTAGCGGGAGTCACGCGAGACAATGAGCAGTTCTTC
CDR3aa: CSARDLRLAGVTRDNEQFF
abundance: .
j_gene: TRBJ2-1
d_gene: TRBD2
v_gene: TRBV20-1

CDR3nt: TGCAGCGTGCCAAGGGCGTCTAGCGGGAGCACCTACAATGAGCAGTTCTTC
CDR3aa: CSVPRASSGSTYNEQFF
abundance: .
j_gene: TRBJ2-1
d_gene: TRBD2
v_gene: TRBV29-1

CDR3nt: TGTGCCAGCAGTGAATATGGGTGGGATGAAGCTTTCTTT
CDR3aa: CASSEYGWDEAFF
abundance: .
j_gene: TRBJ1-1
d_gene: .
v_gene: TRBV25-1

CDR3nt: TGTGCCAGCAGAGGAGCGGGAGACGATGAGCAGTTCTTC
CDR3aa: CASRGAGDDEQFF
abundance: .
j_gene: TRBJ2-1
d_gene: TRBD2
v_gene: TRBV25-1